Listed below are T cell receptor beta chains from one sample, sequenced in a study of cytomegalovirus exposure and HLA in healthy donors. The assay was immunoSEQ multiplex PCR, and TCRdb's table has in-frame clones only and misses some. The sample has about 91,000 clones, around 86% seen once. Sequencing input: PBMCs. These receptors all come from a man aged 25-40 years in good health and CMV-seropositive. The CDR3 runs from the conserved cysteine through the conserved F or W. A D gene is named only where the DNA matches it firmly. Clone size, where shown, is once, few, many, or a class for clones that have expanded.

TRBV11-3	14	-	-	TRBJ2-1	TGTGCCAGCAGCTTTTCTAGCGAACGCAATGAGCAGTTCTTC	CASSFSSERNEQFF
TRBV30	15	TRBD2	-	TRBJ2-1	TGTGCCTGGAGCTCCGGGACTAGCGGGAACAATGAGCAGTTCTTC	CAWSSGTSGNNEQFF
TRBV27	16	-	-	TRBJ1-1	TGTGCCAGCAGTTCCAGTACAGGGTGGGGGTCCTCTGAAGCTTTCTTT	CASSSSTGWGSSEAFF
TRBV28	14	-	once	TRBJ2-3	TGTGCCAGCAGTGACTCGGGAGCCGCAGATACGCAGTATTTT	CASSDSGAADTQYF
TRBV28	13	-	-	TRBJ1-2	TGTGCCAGCCGGTTGCGGTCTAACTATGGCTACACCTTC	CASRLRSNYGYTF
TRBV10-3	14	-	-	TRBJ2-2	TGTGCCATCAGTGCCGCCAGGGTAACCGGGGAGCTGTTTTTT	CAISAARVTGELFF
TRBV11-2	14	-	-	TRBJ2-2	TGTGCCAGCAGCTCCTATACGGGAGACAGGGAGCTGTTTTTT	CASSSYTGDRELFF
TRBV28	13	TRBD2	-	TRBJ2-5	TGTGCCAGCACCGGGGGGACTCCCTACTCCCAGTACTTC	CASTGGTPYSQYF
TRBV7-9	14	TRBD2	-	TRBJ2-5	TGTGCCAGCAGCTCACTAGCGGACCAAGAGACCCAGTACTTC	CASSSLADQETQYF
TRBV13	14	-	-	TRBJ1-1	TGTGCCAGCAGCTTAGTCGGGGGGAACACTGAAGCTTTCTTT	CASSLVGGNTEAFF
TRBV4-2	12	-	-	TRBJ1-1	TGTGCCAGCAGCCAAGTCGAGTCCGAAGCTTTCTTT	CASSQVESEAFF
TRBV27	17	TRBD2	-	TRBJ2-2	TGTGCCAGCAGTCCGCTAGCGGGAGCGGTTCTCACCGGGGAGCTGTTTTTT	CASSPLAGAVLTGELFF
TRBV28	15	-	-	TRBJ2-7	TGTGCCAGCAGTATTACGAGGGTTAGCTCCTACGAGCAGTACTTC	CASSITRVSSYEQYF
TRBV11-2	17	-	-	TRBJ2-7	TGTGCCAGCAGCTACCTAAGACCGGGACACCTCTCCTACGAGCAGTACTTC	CASSYLRPGHLSYEQYF
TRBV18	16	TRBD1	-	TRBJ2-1	TGTGCCAGCTCACCTGACAGGGGAGTCCCCTACAATGAGCAGTTCTTC	CASSPDRGVPYNEQFF
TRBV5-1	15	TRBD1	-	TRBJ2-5	TGCGCCAGCAGCCGACAGGGGACGTACCAAGAGACCCAGTACTTC	CASSRQGTYQETQYF
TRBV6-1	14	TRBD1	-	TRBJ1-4	TGTGCCAGCAGTGGGGGACAGGGGGGTGAAAAACTGTTTTTT	CASSGGQGGEKLFF
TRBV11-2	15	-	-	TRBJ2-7	TGTGCCAGCAGCCCCGGGGTAGGAACTAGGTACGAGCAGTACTTC	CASSPGVGTRYEQYF
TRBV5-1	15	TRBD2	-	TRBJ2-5	TGCGCCAGCAGCTTGGTTTCTAGCGGCCAAGAGACCCAGTACTTC	CASSLVSSGQETQYF
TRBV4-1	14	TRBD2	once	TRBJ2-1	TGCGCCAGCAGCCAAGCCCGCTCTAGCGGTGAGCAGTTCTTC	CASSQARSSGEQFF
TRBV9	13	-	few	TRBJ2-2	TGTGCCAGCAGCGTATGGGAGACCGGGGAGCTGTTTTTT	CASSVWETGELFF
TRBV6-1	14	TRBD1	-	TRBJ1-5	TGTGCCAGCAGTCGGGACAGGAACAATCAGCCCCAGCATTTT	CASSRDRNNQPQHF
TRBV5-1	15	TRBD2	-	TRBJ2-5	TGCGCCAGCAGGGAGGGGCTAGCGGGACGCGGGACCCAGTACTTC	CASREGLAGRGTQYF
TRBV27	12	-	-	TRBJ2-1	TGTGCCAGCAGTACGAGGGCGTATGAGCAGTTCTTC	CASSTRAYEQFF
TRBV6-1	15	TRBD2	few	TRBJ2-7	TGTGCCAGCAGTGATGCGGGAGCCAACTCCTACGAGCAGTACTTC	CASSDAGANSYEQYF
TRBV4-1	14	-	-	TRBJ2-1	TGCGCCAGCAGCCAACCTGTAAGAGAAAATGAGCAGTTCTTC	CASSQPVRENEQFF
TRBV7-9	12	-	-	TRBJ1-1	TGTGCCAGCAGCCCCAGGGGAACTGAAGCTTTCTTT	CASSPRGTEAFF
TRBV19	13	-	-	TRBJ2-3	TGTGCCAGTAGCCCACAGGGAACAGATACGCAGTATTTT	CASSPQGTDTQYF
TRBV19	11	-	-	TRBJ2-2	TGTGCCAGCAGTACGGGCGGGGAGCTGTTTTTT	CASSTGGELFF
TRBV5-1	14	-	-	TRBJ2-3	TGCGCCAGCAGCTTGGGCTACGACACAGATACGCAGTATTTT	CASSLGYDTDTQYF
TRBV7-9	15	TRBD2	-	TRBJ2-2	TGTTCCAGCGGGAGGGCGGGAGAGAGGACCGGGGAGCTGTTTTTT	CSSGRAGERTGELFF
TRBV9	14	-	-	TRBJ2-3	TGTGCCAGCAGCGTTGACGGGAGTACAGATACGCAGTATTTT	CASSVDGSTDTQYF
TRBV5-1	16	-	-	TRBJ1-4	TGCGCCAGCAGCTTACAACCGGGTCCAACTAATGAAAAACTGTTTTTT	CASSLQPGPTNEKLFF
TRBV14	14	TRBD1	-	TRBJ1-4	TGTGCCAGCAGCCGACAGGGGCAACATGAAAAACTGTTTTTT	CASSRQGQHEKLFF
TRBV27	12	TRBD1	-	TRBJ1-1	TGTGCCAGCAGTTCCACAGGGGTGAAAGCTTTCTTT	CASSSTGVKAFF
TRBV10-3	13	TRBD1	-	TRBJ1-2	TGTGCCATCAGGGGACAGGGGGACTATGGCTACACCTTC	CAIRGQGDYGYTF
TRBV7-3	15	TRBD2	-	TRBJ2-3	TGTGCCAGCAGCTCTCAAGCGGGAGCGGGGGATACGCAGTATTTT	CASSSQAGAGDTQYF
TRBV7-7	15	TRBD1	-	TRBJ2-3	TGTGCTAGCGGCTTAGGGACAGGGCACACAGATACGCAGTATTTT	CASGLGTGHTDTQYF
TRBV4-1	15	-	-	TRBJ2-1	TGCGCCAGCAGCCAATCGGCGGGGGCTGGAAATGAGCAGTTCTTC	CASSQSAGAGNEQFF
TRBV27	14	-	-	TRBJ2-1	TGTGCCAGCAGTTTCAAGAGTTATTACAATGAGCAGTTCTTC	CASSFKSYYNEQFF
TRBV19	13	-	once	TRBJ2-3	TGTGCCAGTAGTATGAGAGACACAGATACGCAGTATTTT	CASSMRDTDTQYF
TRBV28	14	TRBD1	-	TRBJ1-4	TGTGCCAGCAGTTCCGACAGGGGCAGAGAAAAACTGTTTTTT	CASSSDRGREKLFF
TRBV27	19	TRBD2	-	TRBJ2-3	TGTGCCAGCAGCCCCCGGGCATGGACTAGCGGGAGTGATGAGGATACGCAGTATTTT	CASSPRAWTSGSDEDTQYF
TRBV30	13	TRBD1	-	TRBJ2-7	TGTGCCTGGAGCGTGGGACAGGGCTACGAGCAGTACTTC	CAWSVGQGYEQYF
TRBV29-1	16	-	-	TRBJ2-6	TGCAGCGCCCGCGACACCAAGAGCTCTGGGGCCAACGTCCTGACTTTC	CSARDTKSSGANVLTF
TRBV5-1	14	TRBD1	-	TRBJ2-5	TGCGCCAGCAGCGGGACAGGGCCCCAAGAGACCCAGTACTTC	CASSGTGPQETQYF
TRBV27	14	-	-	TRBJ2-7	TGTGCCAGCAGCCTGAACGGCGGATCCTACGAGCAGTACTTC	CASSLNGGSYEQYF
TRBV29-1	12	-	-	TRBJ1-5	TGCAGCGTTGCGGGGGTCAATCAGCCCCAGCATTTT	CSVAGVNQPQHF
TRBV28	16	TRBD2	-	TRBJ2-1	TGTGCCAGCAGTTTAAATGGACTAGCGGGAGGAGATGAGCAGTTCTTC	CASSLNGLAGGDEQFF
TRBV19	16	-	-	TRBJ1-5	TGTGCCAGTACCGATAGACAGACTGCTAGCAATCAGCCCCAGCATTTT	CASTDRQTASNQPQHF
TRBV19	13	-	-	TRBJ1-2	TGTGCCAGTAGTCCCGACAGTCCCTATGGCTACACCTTC	CASSPDSPYGYTF
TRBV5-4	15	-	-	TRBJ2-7	TGTGCCAGCAGCCGGGCTGGGGGGAGCTCCTACGAGCAGTACTTC	CASSRAGGSSYEQYF
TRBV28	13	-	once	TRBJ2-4	TGTGCCAGCAGTTTCGGGTTTAGCGGTATTCAGTACTTC	CASSFGFSGIQYF
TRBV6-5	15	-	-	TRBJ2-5	TGTGCCAGCAGTTACTCTGGCAGGCCGCAAGAGACCCAGTACTTC	CASSYSGRPQETQYF
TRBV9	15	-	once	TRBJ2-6	TGTGCCAGCAGCCAACAGAGCTCTGGGGCCAACGTCCTGACTTTC	CASSQQSSGANVLTF
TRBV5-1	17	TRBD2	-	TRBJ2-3	TGCGCCAGCAGCTTGGCCTCTAGCGGGAGGGTCACAGATACGCAGTATTTT	CASSLASSGRVTDTQYF
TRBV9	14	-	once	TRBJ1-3	TGTGCCAGCAGCGTAGCAGGGTCTGGAAACACCATATATTTT	CASSVAGSGNTIYF
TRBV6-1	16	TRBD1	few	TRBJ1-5	TGTGCCAGCAGTGAACCGGCCAGGGGGCTCATCCAGCCCCAGCATTTT	CASSEPARGLIQPQHF